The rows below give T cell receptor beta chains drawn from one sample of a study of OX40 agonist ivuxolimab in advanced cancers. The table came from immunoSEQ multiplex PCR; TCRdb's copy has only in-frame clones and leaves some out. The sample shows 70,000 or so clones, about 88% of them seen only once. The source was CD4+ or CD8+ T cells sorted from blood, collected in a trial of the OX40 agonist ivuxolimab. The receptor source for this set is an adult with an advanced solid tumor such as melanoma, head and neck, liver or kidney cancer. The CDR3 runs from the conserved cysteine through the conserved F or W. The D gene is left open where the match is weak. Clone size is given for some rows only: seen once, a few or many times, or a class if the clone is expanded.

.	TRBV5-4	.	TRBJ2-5	CASSSQGTQYF	TGTGCCAGCAGCTCCCAGGGGACCCAGTACTTC
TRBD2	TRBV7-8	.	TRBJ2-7	CASSARTLAGGPESHEQYF	TGTGCCAGCAGCGCCAGAACACTAGCGGGAGGGCCGGAATCCCATGAGCAGTACTTC
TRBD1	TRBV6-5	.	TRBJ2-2	CASQGQAYTGELFF	TGTGCCAGCCAAGGACAGGCTTACACCGGGGAGCTGTTTTTT
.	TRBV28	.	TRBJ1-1	CASRRNTEAFF	TGTGCCAGCAGGAGGAACACTGAAGCTTTCTTT
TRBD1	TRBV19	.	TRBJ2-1	CASSHNRGDEQFF	TGTGCCAGTAGTCACAACAGGGGGGATGAGCAGTTCTTC
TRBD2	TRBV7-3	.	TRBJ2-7	CASSPYSGGFHEQYF	TGTGCCAGCAGCCCATATAGCGGGGGGTTCCACGAGCAGTACTTC
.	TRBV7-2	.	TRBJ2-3	CASSTSGVLDTQYF	TGTGCCAGCAGCACCTCAGGGGTCCTAGATACGCAGTATTTT
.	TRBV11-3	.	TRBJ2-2	CASSSDQGTGELFF	TGTGCCAGCAGCTCGGACCAGGGAACCGGGGAGCTGTTTTTT
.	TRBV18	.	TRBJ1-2	CASSGALEDGYTF	TGTGCCAGCTCAGGGGCACTCGAAGATGGCTACACCTTC
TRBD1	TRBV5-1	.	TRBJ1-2	CASSSQGARGYTF	TGCGCCAGCAGCTCGCAGGGGGCGCGGGGCTACACCTTC
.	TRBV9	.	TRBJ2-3	CASTIRDGNTDTQYF	TGTGCCAGCACCATCAGGGACGGAAACACAGATACGCAGTATTTT
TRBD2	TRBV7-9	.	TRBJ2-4	CASSSGLAGSVVIQYF	TGTGCCAGCAGCTCTGGACTAGCGGGATCCGTCGTCATTCAGTACTTC
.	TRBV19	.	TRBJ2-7	CASSRAGAPYEQYF	TGTGCCAGTAGTCGAGCGGGTGCTCCCTACGAGCAGTACTTC
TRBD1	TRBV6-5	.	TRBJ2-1	CASSPGQGKNEQFF	TGTGCCAGCAGTCCGGGACAGGGGAAGAATGAGCAGTTCTTC
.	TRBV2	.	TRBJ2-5	CASSGQAETQYF	TGTGCCAGCAGTGGGCAGGCCGAGACCCAGTACTTC
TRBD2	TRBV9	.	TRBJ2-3	CASSVASSGGALDTQYF	TGTGCCAGCAGCGTAGCTTCCAGCGGGGGGGCTTTAGATACGCAGTATTTT
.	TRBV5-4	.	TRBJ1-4	CASSLTGRGLVNEKLFF	TGTGCCAGCAGCTTGACAGGGCGCGGGTTAGTTAATGAAAAACTGTTTTTT
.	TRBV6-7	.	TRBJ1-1	CASCWTGGTEAFF	TGTGCCAGCTGTTGGACGGGGGGCACTGAAGCTTTCTTT
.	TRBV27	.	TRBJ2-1	CASSLEGGRIYNEQFF	TGTGCCAGCAGTTTGGAGGGCGGTCGGATCTACAATGAGCAGTTCTTC
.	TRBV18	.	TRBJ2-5	CASSPLGETQYF	TGTGCCAGCTCACCATTGGGAGAGACCCAGTACTTC
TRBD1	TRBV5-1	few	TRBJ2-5	CASSLVEGAETQYF	TGCGCCAGCAGCTTGGTAGAGGGGGCAGAGACCCAGTACTTC
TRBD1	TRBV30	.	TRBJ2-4	CAWSKADRVLNIQYF	TGTGCCTGGAGTAAAGCCGACAGGGTGCTAAACATTCAGTACTTC
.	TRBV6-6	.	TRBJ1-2	CASSPGEWGYTF	TGTGCCAGCAGCCCAGGGGAGTGGGGCTACACCTTC
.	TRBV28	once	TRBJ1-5	CASSLGGTQPQHF	TGTGCCAGCAGTTTGGGGGGGACTCAGCCCCAGCATTTT
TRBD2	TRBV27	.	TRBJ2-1	CASSFSGSLQFF	TGTGCCAGCAGTTTTAGCGGGAGCCTGCAGTTCTTC
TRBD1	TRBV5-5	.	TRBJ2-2	CASRSDRVTAGELFF	TGTGCCAGCAGATCAGACAGGGTGACGGCCGGGGAGCTGTTTTTT
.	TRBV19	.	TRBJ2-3	CASRPPSPDTQYF	TGTGCCAGTAGGCCCCCCTCACCAGATACGCAGTATTTT
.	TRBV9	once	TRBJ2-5	CASSVDSGGAQETQYF	TGTGCCAGCAGCGTAGATAGCGGAGGGGCACAAGAGACCCAGTACTTC
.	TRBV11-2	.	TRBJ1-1	CASSSLRTSTEAFF	TGTGCCAGCAGCTCCCTCAGGACATCCACTGAAGCTTTCTTT